The 20 T cell receptor beta chains below come from one sample, sequenced in a study of T-cell reconstitution after alpha-beta-depleted transplantation in children. Researchers prepared the TCRbeta library using unique molecular identifiers, the study reports. TCRdb re-called the PCR reads through MiXCR, storing one row per CDR3 protein. The profile covers 600,000 to 700,000 distinct CDR3 sequences, with roughly 15% appearing a single time and under 1.2% taken by the ten largest. The starting material was PBMCs from the stem cell graft donor, obtained from the stem cell graft. The receptor set was obtained from a human donor who donated a stem cell graft to a child with acute myeloid leukemia.

This clonotype was seen many times. CDR3 in amino acids: CAISPRTANTEAFF. CDR3 nucleotide sequence: TGTGCCATCAGCCCCAGGACAGCGAACACTGAAGCTTTCTTT. The chain employs TRBV10-3 and TRBJ1-1; D possibly corresponds to TRBD1 (6 bases). The CDR3 is 14 amino acids. Germline CDR1 reads ENHRY; CDR2 reads SYGVKD. Trimming pared 6 bases from V and 1 base from J, leaving 12 bases between.

V is TRBV20-1 and J is TRBJ1-5, with D tentatively TRBD1 (6 bases). Germline V gives CDR1 DFQATT, CDR2 SNEGSKA (reference sequence). Trimming took 0 bases from V and 2 from J, leaving 14 bases between them. This CDR3 has 16 residues. CDR3 nucleotide sequence: TGCAGTGCTAGAGATCCCTCCGCAGGGGGCAATCAGCCCCAGCATTTT. Protein product: CSARDPSAGGNQPQHF.

In this sample, this clonotype turned up a few times. The chain carries TRBV5-1 and TRBJ2-7; 9 nucleotides align to TRBD2. CDR1 SGHRS and CDR2 YFSETQ come from the germline V gene. The CDR3 has 17 residues. Trimming cost V 1 base and J 0 bases; bases outside gene matches: 8. CDR3 amino acids: CASSLKTSGISSYEQYV. CDR3 sequence (DNA): TGCGCCAGCAGCTTGAAGACTAGCGGAATCAGCTCCTACGAGCAGTACGTC.

This clonotype has more than one count but fewer than ten. The rearrangement uses TRBV20-1 and TRBJ2-3, with a tentative D call TRBD2 (6 bases). V was cut by 3 bases and J by 1 base, with 14 bases left in between. Germline V lookup: CDR1 DFQATT, CDR2 SNEGSKA (reference sequence). This CDR3 is built from 15 residues. The CDR3 DNA follows: TGCAGTGCTAGCGGTTGGCGGGGACGCACAGATACGCAGTATTTT. Translation: CSASGWRGRTDTQYF.

Ten or more counts support this clonotype. CDR3 residues: CSAREWVSNQPQHF. CDR3 DNA sequence: TGCAGTGCTAGAGAGTGGGTGAGCAATCAGCCCCAGCATTTT. This chain uses TRBV20-1 with TRBJ1-5, with D uncertain. The CDR3 runs 14 residues. Germline lookup yields CDR1 DFQATT and CDR2 SNEGSKA (reference sequence). Trimming took 0 bases from V and 1 from J, leaving 7 bases between them.

This clonotype appeared a few times. This sequence joins TRBV5-5 and TRBJ2-7; D is unclear. This CDR3 is built from 13 residues. Trimming left V 0 bases short and J 7 bases short, with 11 bases between. CDR1 SGHKS and CDR2 YYEKEE come from the germline V gene (reference sequence). The CDR3 is CASSLDFAREQYV. The CDR3 DNA sequence: TGTGCCAGCAGCTTGGACTTCGCTAGAGAGCAGTACGTC.

In DNA form, the CDR3 reads TGTGCCACCAGCAGAGATTTGGGGGGATACGAGCAGTACGTC. This encodes CATSRDLGGYEQYV. V gene TRBV15 combines with J gene TRBJ2-7, with TRBD2 as a possible D gene (6 bases). This CDR3 has 14 residues. The ends were cut back, 0 bases at V and 4 bases at J, with 10 bases in the middle. CDR1 and CDR2 from the germline V gene are LNHNV and YYDKDF (reference sequence).

In this sample, this clonotype turned up many times. The chain recombines TRBV5-1 with TRBJ2-1, with unresolved D. This CDR3 has 14 residues. Trimming took 4 bases from V and 5 from J, leaving 13 bases between them. Germline CDR1 is SGHRS and CDR2 is YFSETQ. CDR3 residues: CASSLEQPNNEQFF. The CDR3 nucleotides are TGCGCCAGCAGCCTTGAACAGCCAAACAATGAGCAGTTCTTC. The variable domain in full, completed from reference TRBV5-1 and TRBJ2-1, reads KAGVTQTPRYLIKTRGQQVTLSCSPISGHRSVSWYQQTPGQGLQFLFEYFSETQRNKGNFPGRFSGRQFSNSRSEMNVSTLELGDSALYLCASSLEQPNNEQFFGPGTRLTVL.

This clonotype was observed many times. The chain recombines TRBV5-1 with TRBJ2-1, with a tentative D call TRBD2 (5 bases). CDR1 is SGHRS and CDR2 is YFSETQ in the germline V gene. The CDR3 spans 14 residues. The V and J ends lost 2 bases and 2 bases respectively, with 8 bases between them. CDR3 DNA sequence: TGCGCCAGCAGCTTCGGGGAAACCTACAATGAGCAGTTCTTC. Protein sequence: CASSFGETYNEQFF.

CDR3 loop: CATSSDVSGGARDTQYF. The CDR3 DNA is TGTGCCACCAGCAGCGATGTAAGCGGGGGGGCCCGAGATACGCAGTATTTT. The rearrangement joins TRBV15 to TRBJ2-3, with TRBD2 matching 10 bases. The germline V gene has CDR1 LNHNV and CDR2 YYDKDF (reference sequence). The CDR3 totals 17 residues. V was clipped by 3 bases and J by 5 bases; unmatched bases: 11. Full variable domain (rest looked up from reference TRBV15 and TRBJ2-3): DAMVIQNPRYQVTQFGKPVTLSCSQTLNHNVMYWYQQKSSQAPKLLFHYYDKDFNNEADTPDNFQSRRPNTSFCFLDIRSPGLGDTAMYLCATSSDVSGGARDTQYFGPGTRLTVL.

This clonotype was seen at least ten times. This chain links TRBV12-3 or TRBV12-4 with TRBJ1-5; unclear D gene. CDR3 size: 13 residues. With 6 bases removed from V and 3 bases from J, the gap between germline ends came to 9 bases. The CDR3 DNA sequence: TGTGCCAGCAGCCTCTCATACAATCAGCCCCAGCATTTT. Encoded protein: CASSLSYNQPQHF.

The rearrangement joins TRBV7-2 to TRBJ2-7; D is uncertain. Trimming shortened V by 1 base and J by 6 bases, and 7 bases separated the two germline ends. Per germline, CDR1 SGHTA and CDR2 FQGNSA. This CDR3 is 12 amino acids long. As DNA, the CDR3 is TGTGCCAGCAGCTTAGGGATGAGCGAGCAGTACGTC. It yields the protein CASSLGMSEQYV.

This clonotype was recorded at least ten times. This sequence joins TRBV29-1 and TRBJ2-3, with D perhaps assigned TRBD1 or TRBD2 (5 bases each). In germline, CDR1 is SQVTM, CDR2 ANQGSEA. V lost 4 bases to trimming and J lost 0 bases, with 8 bases between them. CDR3 length: 13 residues. The CDR3 coding sequence is TGCAGCGTTGGGGACCTAAGCACAGATACGCAGTATTTT. It yields the protein CSVGDLSTDTQYF.

The rearrangement links TRBV7-9 to TRBJ2-7; D remains unclear. CDR3 size: 15 residues. V lost 3 bases and J 1 base, leaving 13 bases between the germline ends. CDR1 is SEHNR and CDR2 is FQNEAQ in the germline V gene (reference sequence). CDR3 sequence: CASSFQDGGSYEQYV. CDR3 nucleotide sequence: TGTGCCAGCAGCTTCCAGGACGGTGGATCCTACGAGCAGTACGTC.

V gene TRBV20-1 combines with J gene TRBJ1-6; TRBD1 matches 9 bases. CDR3 length equals 14 residues. Germline CDR1 and CDR2: DFQATT and SNEGSKA (reference sequence). Trimming at V came to 5 bases and at J to 5 bases, leaving 4 bases not matched to a gene. The CDR3 spells CSAPDRGNNSPLHF. The CDR3 nucleotides are TGCAGTGCTCCTGACAGGGGGAATAATTCACCCCTCCACTTT.

This clonotype was found many times. This chain joins TRBV6-5 and TRBJ2-5; a weak D match, TRBD1 (6 bases). V shed 6 bases and J shed 8 bases, with 10 bases lying between them. CDR1 and CDR2 (germline): MNHEY, SVGAGI. The CDR3 runs to 11 residues. The CDR3 DNA reads as TGTGCCAGCAGAGGGGGTCGAACCCAGTACTTC. Protein product: CASRGGRTQYF.

Only a few counts were recorded for this clonotype. The chain combines TRBV12-3 or TRBV12-4 with TRBJ2-1; TRBD2 might be the D (7 bases). V was shortened by 6 bases and J by 5 bases, with 23 bases between the two germline ends. This CDR3 is built from 17 residues. The CDR3 bases are TGTGCCAGCAGAGGGGGGGATTCGCGGGGGCACGACAATGAGCAGTTCTTC. Its translation: CASRGGDSRGHDNEQFF.

This clonotype was seen many times. The V gene is TRBV5-1, the J gene TRBJ1-6; 9 nucleotides align to TRBD1. The CDR3 loop spans 14 amino acids. Germline lookup yields CDR1 SGHRS and CDR2 YFSETQ. J lost 14 bases, V lost 4 bases, and 10 bases had no gene match. The CDR3 loop reads CASSPTGGGSTLHF. CDR3 in DNA: TGCGCCAGCAGCCCGACAGGGGGGGGATCGACCCTCCACTTT. The entire variable domain, with the rest obtained from reference TRBV5-1 and TRBJ1-6, is as follows: KAGVTQTPRYLIKTRGQQVTLSCSPISGHRSVSWYQQTPGQGLQFLFEYFSETQRNKGNFPGRFSGRQFSNSRSEMNVSTLELGDSALYLCASSPTGGGSTLHFGNGTRLTVT.

This clonotype was observed at least ten times. The chain joins TRBV7-2 to TRBJ1-6; D is unresolved. V shed 6 bases and J shed 7 bases, with 13 bases lying between them. The CDR3 has 14 residues. The germline CDR1 and CDR2 sequences are SGHTA and FQGNSA. The CDR3 is CASSWEIGNSPLHF. CDR3 nucleotide sequence: TGTGCCAGCAGTTGGGAGATAGGGAATTCACCCCTCCACTTT.

CDR3: CATSESGGDSQYF. For the CDR3, the DNA is TGTGCCACCAGTGAAAGCGGGGGGGATTCTCAGTACTTC. This sequence joins TRBV24-1 and TRBJ2-5; 10 bases align to TRBD2. The CDR3 totals 13 residues. The germline gives CDR1 KGHDR, CDR2 SFDVKD. V shed 4 bases, J shed 11 bases, and the junction held 6 bases outside the gene matches.